The 22 T cell receptor beta chains reported below all come from one sample, sequenced in a study of T cells in tumors after PD-1 blockade. Method: immunoSEQ multiplex PCR; TCRdb's copy keeps in-frame clones and lacks some. The repertoire includes fewer than 50,000 clones, roughly 80% of them detected once, and about 3.8% sits in the top ten. This material consisted of PBMCs, taken before anti-PD-1 treatment. The receptors were sampled from a human donor with basal cell carcinoma.

This chain uses TRBV5-4 with TRBJ2-2; 9 bases line up with TRBD2. There are 15 residues in the CDR3. Germline CDR1 SGHNT, CDR2 YYREEE (reference sequence). The J segment lost 4 bases and the V segment lost 4 bases, leaving 5 bases of the junction unmatched. CDR3 in DNA: TGTGCCAGCAGCCCCCGGCGGGGGGGCACCGGGGAGCTGTTTTTT. It yields the protein CASSPRRGGTGELFF.

CDR3 DNA: TGTGCCAGCAGTTTGGACAGCCCTAGCTCCTACGAGCAGTACTTC. Its protein product is CASSLDSPSSYEQYF. This chain uses TRBV7-2 with TRBJ2-7; D may be TRBD1 (6 bases). The CDR3 is 15 amino acids. Germline V gives CDR1 SGHTA, CDR2 FQGNSA. Between the trimmed V and J ends, which lost 6 bases and 0 bases, there was a span of 15 bases.

The J gene is TRBJ2-3, the V gene TRBV10-3; 9 nucleotides line up with TRBD1. The V segment lost 10 bases and the J segment 2 bases; nucleotides outside the gene matches: 10. The CDR3 has 15 residues. Germline V CDR1 and CDR2: ENHRY, SYGVKD. The CDR3 loop reads CATSLTGGTTDTQYF. CDR3 nucleotides: TGTGCCACCTCTTTGACAGGGGGAACCACAGATACGCAGTATTTT.

This clone was counted a single time. CDR3 nucleotides: TGTGCCAGCAGCTCCCGACTAGGAAACCCCAGGGAGCAGTTCTTC. It yields the protein CASSSRLGNPREQFF. The V gene is TRBV5-8, the J gene TRBJ2-1; D is perhaps TRBD2 (6 bases). The germline V and J ends were trimmed by 3 bases and 10 bases, with 20 bases remaining between them. The CDR3 extends over 15 amino acids. CDR1 and CDR2 from the germline V gene are SGHTS and YDEGEE.

The genes are TRBV5-1 and TRBJ2-7; D may be TRBD2 (5 bases). V was cut by 2 bases and J by 3 bases, with 21 bases left in between. Germline CDR1 reads SGHRS; CDR2 reads YFSETQ. This CDR3 is built from 17 residues. The CDR3 coding sequence is TGCGCCAGCAGCTTCGGAGGCAGGCCGAAGGAAAACTACGAGCAGTACTTC. Its protein is CASSFGGRPKENYEQYF. Using reference TRBV5-1 and TRBJ2-7 for the parts outside the CDR3, the full variable domain is KAGVTQTPRYLIKTRGQQVTLSCSPISGHRSVSWYQQTPGQGLQFLFEYFSETQRNKGNFPGRFSGRQFSNSRSEMNVSTLELGDSALYLCASSFGGRPKENYEQYFGPGTRLTVT.

The chain links TRBV3-1 (or the pseudogene TRBV3-2) to TRBJ2-5, with D possibly matching TRBD1 (6 bases). Trimming took off 4 bases at V and 3 bases at J, with 15 bases between the two ends. Germline CDR1 LGHDT, CDR2 YNNKEL (reference sequence). The CDR3 has 15 residues. The CDR3 loop reads CASSRAGGYEETQYF. For the CDR3, the DNA is TGTGCCAGCAGCCGGGCTGGGGGCTACGAAGAGACCCAGTACTTC.

The chain recombines TRBV18 with TRBJ2-5; TRBD1 or TRBD2 may be the D gene (6 bases each). The CDR3 extends over 15 amino acids. The V end was cut by 0 bases, the J end by 5 bases, with 13 bases between. Germline V gene data show CDR1 as KGHSH and CDR2 as LQKENI. CDR3 loop: CASSPPTGARETQYF. The CDR3 DNA reads TGTGCCAGCTCACCACCGACGGGGGCGCGGGAGACCCAGTACTTC.

This clone was recorded once. The chain is built from TRBV2 and TRBJ2-1; 7 bases are shared with TRBD2. This CDR3 comprises 14 residues. Germline CDR1 SNHLY, CDR2 FYNNEI. The ends lost 4 bases at V and 5 bases at J; junction bases unmatched: 5. CDR3: CASSGWTRDNEQFF. DNA of the CDR3: TGTGCCAGCAGTGGATGGACTAGAGACAATGAGCAGTTCTTC.

The rearrangement links TRBV5-1 to TRBJ2-3; TRBD2 aligns across 7 bases. The CDR3 is 14 residues long. The trim removed 7 bases at V and 0 bases at J, leaving 5 bases unmatched. The germline V gene has CDR1 SGHRS and CDR2 YFSETQ. The CDR3 is CASGLGLSTDTQYF. The CDR3 DNA follows: TGCGCCAGCGGACTGGGACTAAGCACAGATACGCAGTATTTT.

The chain recombines TRBV19 with TRBJ2-3; the match to TRBD2 covers 8 bases. Per germline, CDR1 LNHDA and CDR2 SQIVND (reference sequence). The CDR3 has 15 residues. Trimming removed 5 bases from V and 4 bases from J; junction bases left unmatched: 8. In DNA, the CDR3 is TGTGCCAGTAGTCCCCCCCGGGGGGGGGCAGATACGCAGTATTTT. It specifies CASSPPRGGADTQYF.

V is TRBV7-2 and J is TRBJ2-7, with D hard to call. Trimming took 5 bases from V and 3 from J, leaving 5 bases between them. Germline-derived CDR1 and CDR2 are SGHTA and FQGNSA. This CDR3 comprises 11 residues. The CDR3 sequence: CASSLLYEQYF. The CDR3 DNA reads TGTGCCAGCAGCCTACTCTACGAGCAGTACTTC.

This sequence joins TRBV7-9 and TRBJ1-1, with D unclear. Trimming removed 5 bases from V and 0 bases from J, with 16 bases in between. The CDR3 loop spans 16 amino acids. The V gene's germline CDR1 is SEHNR and CDR2 FQNEAQ (reference sequence). The CDR3 reads CASSPSRVGMNTEAFF. Here the CDR3 DNA reads TGTGCCAGCAGCCCGTCTAGGGTTGGGATGAACACTGAAGCTTTCTTT.

The chain recombines TRBV13 with TRBJ2-1; 13 bases are shared with TRBD2. The CDR3 has 15 residues. The junction had 7 bases not matched to a gene; V was cut back by 7 bases and J by 7 bases. Germline lookup yields CDR1 PRHDT and CDR2 FYEKMQ (reference sequence). Here the CDR3 DNA reads TGTGCCAGCACTAAGTGGGGACTAGCGGGGAATGAGCAGTTCTTC. Translation: CASTKWGLAGNEQFF.

The rearrangement links TRBV2 to TRBJ1-5; no definite D call. Deletions cut 4 bases from V and 0 bases from J, with 10 bases between. In germline, CDR1 is SNHLY, CDR2 FYNNEI. This CDR3 contains 15 residues. This CDR3 reads CASSGPSNSNQPQHF. In nucleotides, the CDR3 is TGTGCCAGCAGTGGCCCTTCCAATAGCAATCAGCCCCAGCATTTT. Full variable domain (rest looked up from reference TRBV2 and TRBJ1-5): EPEVTQTPSHQVTQMGQEVILRCVPISNHLYFYWYRQILGQKVEFLVSFYNNEISEKSEIFDDQFSVERPDGSNFTLKIRSTKLEDSAMYFCASSGPSNSNQPQHFGDGTRLSIL.

The chain has TRBV2 and TRBJ2-1; TRBD1 matches 9 bases. This CDR3 comprises 18 residues. Losses at the gene ends were 6 bases for V and 6 bases for J; bases not matched to a gene: 18. Germline V CDR1 and CDR2: SNHLY, FYNNEI. CDR3 sequence reads: CASSNHGTGTRVRNEQFF. CDR3 DNA: TGTGCCAGCAGCAATCACGGGACAGGGACTCGGGTACGCAATGAGCAGTTCTTC.

V gene TRBV27 combines with J gene TRBJ2-7, with no clear D. The V gene lost 3 bases and the J gene lost 2 bases, with 14 bases spanning the gap. Per the germline V gene, CDR1 is MNHEY and CDR2 is SMNVEV (reference sequence). This CDR3 comprises 15 residues. The CDR3 loop is CASSLERRPPYEQYF. The CDR3 region has the DNA TGTGCCAGCAGTTTGGAACGCAGGCCGCCCTACGAGCAGTACTTC.

The chain's CDR3 is CASTKSGAVNTGELFF. In DNA form, the CDR3 reads TGCGCCAGCACCAAGAGCGGGGCCGTGAACACCGGGGAGCTGTTTTTT. The chain carries TRBV5-1 and TRBJ2-2; 7 positions agree with TRBD2. CDR3 size: 16 residues. Germline CDR1 reads SGHRS; CDR2 reads YFSETQ. Losses at the gene ends were 6 bases for V and 1 base for J; bases not matched to a gene: 9.

The chain is built from TRBV15 and TRBJ2-3; 11 positions match TRBD2. Germline assignment: CDR1 LNHNV and CDR2 YYDKDF (reference sequence). This CDR3 has 15 amino acids. With 2 bases clipped from V and 4 bases from J, the junction kept 2 bases outside the gene matches. CDR3 protein: CATSRNSGGADTQYF. DNA for the CDR3: TGTGCCACCAGCAGAAATAGCGGGGGGGCAGATACGCAGTATTTT.

The J gene is TRBJ1-2, the V gene TRBV6-5, with a weak D call TRBD1 (5 bases). Germline values: CDR1 MNHEY, CDR2 SVGAGI. Trimming left V 2 bases short and J 3 bases short, with 7 bases between. The CDR3 totals 13 residues. CDR3 in amino acids: CASSYQGDYGYTF. CDR3 in DNA: TGTGCCAGCAGTTACCAGGGAGACTATGGCTACACCTTC.

The rearrangement uses TRBV2 and TRBJ2-2; D possibly matches TRBD1 or TRBD2 (6 bases each). With 7 bases removed from V and 1 base from J, the gap between germline ends came to 10 bases. Germline loops: CDR1 SNHLY, CDR2 FYNNEI. CDR3 length: 14 amino acids. In DNA, the CDR3 is TGTGCCAGCAAGGGGGGCATGAACACCGGGGAGCTGTTTTTT. Translated, it gives CASKGGMNTGELFF.

The chain is built from TRBV12-3 or TRBV12-4 and TRBJ1-6; no clear D gene. V was pared by 5 bases and J by 9 bases, with 8 bases between. This CDR3 spans 12 amino acids. The CDR3 region has the DNA TGTGCCAGCAGTCCCTGGGGTTCACCCCTCCACTTT. Amino acids: CASSPWGSPLHF.

V is TRBV7-6 and J is TRBJ2-2; 12 bases align to TRBD2. The V and J ends lost 2 bases and 4 bases, in that order; junction bases with no gene match: 5. CDR1 and CDR2 from the germline V gene are SGHVS and FNYEAQ. This CDR3 has 17 residues. In nucleotides, the CDR3 is TGTGCCAGCAGCTTACTTGGACTAGCGGGGCTCACCGGGGAGCTGTTTTTT. Its protein product is CASSLLGLAGLTGELFF.